Here is one TCR beta chain with its context. The record originates from a study of CD8+ T cells in alopecia areata. RNA was extracted and reverse transcribed into cDNA as the sequencing template. Clones were read by immunoSEQ multiplex PCR, and TCRdb kept only the in-frame ones, dropping some. This table has about 150,000 clones, 55% to 75% appearing once. This CDR3 region has 16 residues. Per germline, CDR1 SGHRS and CDR2 YFSETQ. Losses at the gene ends were 0 bases for V and 0 bases for J; bases not matched to a gene: 6. As to treatment: oral pan-JAK inhibitor, 5-10 mg twice daily. Lesional scalp punch biopsies and peripheral blood were collected from alopecia areata patients.

The specimen comprised CD4+ T cells sorted from blood, sampled at week 4, from a patient treated with tofacitinib. The sequence was obtained from a human donor with alopecia areata. The rearrangement links TRBV5-1 to TRBJ2-7; 7 nucleotides line up with TRBD1. DNA for the CDR3: TGCGCCAGCAGCTTGGGGACAGGACTTAGCTCCTACGAGCAGTACTTC. Its protein is CASSLGTGLSSYEQYF.